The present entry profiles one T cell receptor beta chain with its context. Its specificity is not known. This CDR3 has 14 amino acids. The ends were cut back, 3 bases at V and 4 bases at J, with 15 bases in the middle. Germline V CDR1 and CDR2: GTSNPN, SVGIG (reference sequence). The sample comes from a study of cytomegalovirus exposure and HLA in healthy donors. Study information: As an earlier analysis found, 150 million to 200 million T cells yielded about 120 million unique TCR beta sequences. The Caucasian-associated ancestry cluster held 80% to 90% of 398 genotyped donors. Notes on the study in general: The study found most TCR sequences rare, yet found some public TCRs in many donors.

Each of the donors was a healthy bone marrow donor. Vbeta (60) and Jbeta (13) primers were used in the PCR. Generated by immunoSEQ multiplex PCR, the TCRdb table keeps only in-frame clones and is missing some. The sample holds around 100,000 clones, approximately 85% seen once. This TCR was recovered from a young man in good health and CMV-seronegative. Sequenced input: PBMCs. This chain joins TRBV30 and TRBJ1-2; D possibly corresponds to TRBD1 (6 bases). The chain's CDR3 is CAWRPGGRVYGYTF. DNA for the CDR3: TGTGCCTGGAGGCCGGGGGGCAGGGTCTATGGCTACACCTTC.